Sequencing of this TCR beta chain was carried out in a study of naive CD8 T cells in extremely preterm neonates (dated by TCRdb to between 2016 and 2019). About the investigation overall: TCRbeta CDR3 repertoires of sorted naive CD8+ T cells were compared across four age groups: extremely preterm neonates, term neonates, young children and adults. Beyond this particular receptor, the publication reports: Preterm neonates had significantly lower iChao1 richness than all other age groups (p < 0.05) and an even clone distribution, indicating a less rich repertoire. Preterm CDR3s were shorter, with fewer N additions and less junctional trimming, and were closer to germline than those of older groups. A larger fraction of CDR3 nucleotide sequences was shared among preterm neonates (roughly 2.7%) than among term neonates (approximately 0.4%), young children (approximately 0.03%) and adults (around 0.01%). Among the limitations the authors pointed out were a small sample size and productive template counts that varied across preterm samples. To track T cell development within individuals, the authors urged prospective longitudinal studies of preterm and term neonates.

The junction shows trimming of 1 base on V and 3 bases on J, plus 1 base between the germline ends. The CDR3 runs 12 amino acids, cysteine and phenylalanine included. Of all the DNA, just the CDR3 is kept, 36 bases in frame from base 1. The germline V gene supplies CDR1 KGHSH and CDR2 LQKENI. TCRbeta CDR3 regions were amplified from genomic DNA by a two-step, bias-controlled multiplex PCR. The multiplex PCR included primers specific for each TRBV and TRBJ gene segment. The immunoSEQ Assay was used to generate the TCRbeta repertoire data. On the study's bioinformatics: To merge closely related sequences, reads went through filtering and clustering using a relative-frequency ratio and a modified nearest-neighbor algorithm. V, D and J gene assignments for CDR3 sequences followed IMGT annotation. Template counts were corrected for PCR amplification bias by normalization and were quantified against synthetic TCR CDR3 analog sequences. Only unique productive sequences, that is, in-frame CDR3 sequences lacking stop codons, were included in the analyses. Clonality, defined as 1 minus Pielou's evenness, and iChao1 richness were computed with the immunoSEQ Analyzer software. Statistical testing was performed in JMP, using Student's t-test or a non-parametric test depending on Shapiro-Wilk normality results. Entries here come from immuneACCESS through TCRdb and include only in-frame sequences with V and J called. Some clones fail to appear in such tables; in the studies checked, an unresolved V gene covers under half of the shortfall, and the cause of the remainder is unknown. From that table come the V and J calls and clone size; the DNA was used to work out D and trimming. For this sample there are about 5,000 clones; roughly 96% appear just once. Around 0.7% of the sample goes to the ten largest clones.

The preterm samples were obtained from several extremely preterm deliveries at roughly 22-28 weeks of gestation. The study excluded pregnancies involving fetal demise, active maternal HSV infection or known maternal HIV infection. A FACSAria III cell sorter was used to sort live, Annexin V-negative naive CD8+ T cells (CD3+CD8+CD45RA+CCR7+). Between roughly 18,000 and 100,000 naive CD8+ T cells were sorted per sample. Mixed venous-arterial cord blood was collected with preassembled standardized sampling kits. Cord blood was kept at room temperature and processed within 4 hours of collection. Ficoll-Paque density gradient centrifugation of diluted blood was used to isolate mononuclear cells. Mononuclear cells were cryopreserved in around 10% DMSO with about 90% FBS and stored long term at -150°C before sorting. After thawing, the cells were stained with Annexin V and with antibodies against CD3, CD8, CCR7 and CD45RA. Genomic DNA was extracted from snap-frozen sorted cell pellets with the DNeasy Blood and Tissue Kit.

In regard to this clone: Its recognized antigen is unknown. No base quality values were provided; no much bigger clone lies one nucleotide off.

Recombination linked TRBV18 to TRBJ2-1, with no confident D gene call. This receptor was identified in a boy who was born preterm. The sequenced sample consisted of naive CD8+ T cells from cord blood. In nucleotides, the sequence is TGTGCCAGCTCACCACTCTACAATGAGCAGTTCTTC. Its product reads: CASSPLYNEQFF. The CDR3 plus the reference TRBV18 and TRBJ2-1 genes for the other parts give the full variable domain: NAGVMQNPRHLVRRRGQEARLRCSPMKGHSHVYWYRQLPEEGLKFMVYLQKENIIDESGMPKERFSAEFPKEGPSILRIQQVVRGDSAAYFCASSPLYNEQFFGPGTRLTVL.